Listed here is a single T cell receptor (beta chain). It has no known antigen specificity. Base quality data are lacking; no much larger clone is found one base away. The data are from a study of vaccination and CD4 T cells after COVID-19 (dated by TCRdb to the early 2020s). A note on the overall study: SARS-CoV-2 positivity had been established in the convalescent patients by nasal swab PCR, and mild disease was recorded in several of these patients and severe disease in one. Six males and four females were included in the convalescent cohort, with two Hispanic individuals, seven Caucasians, two Asians and one multiracial person represented. Participants got two doses of the Pfizer-BioNTech BNT162b2 vaccine (n=8) or two doses of the Moderna mRNA-1273 vaccine (n=2). Post-COVID blood samples were collected from convalescent patients a median of roughly 100 days after diagnosis, with a range of roughly 35 to 170 days. The time from the second vaccine dose to post-vaccine blood sampling had a median of 72 days and ranged from about 13 to 250 days. For stimulating the cultures, overlapping spike peptide pools were used, derived from SARS-CoV-2 as well as from the common cold coronaviruses HCoV-NL63, HCoV-OC43 and HCoV-229E. As controls, cultures received a CEFX viral epitope pool (the positive control), an HIV-1 Nef peptide pool (the negative control), or no peptide at all. The spike-specific CD4+ TCR repertoire was compared before and after mRNA vaccination in approximately 9 COVID-19 convalescent patients and a few infection-naive healthy vaccine recipients. Broad study findings and their caveats: The number of convalescent patients in the study was relatively small, and the study did not examine early timepoints following natural infection. In convalescent patients, nearly all vaccine-specific clones (304 of 307) were found to be mono-reactive for SARS-CoV-2 spike rather than cross-reactive with common cold coronaviruses. Among the post-vaccine SARS-CoV-2-reactive clones in convalescent patients, a median approximately 90% showed up only after vaccination, which suggests vaccine-specific priming. The median count of SARS-CoV-2-reactive clonotypes went up from around 20 after infection to around 38 after vaccination, although the change was not significant.

The CDR3 numbers 19 residues from cysteine through phenylalanine. Of the read, only the CDR3 DNA is kept; its 57 bases are in frame from base 1. According to the germline V gene (reference sequence), CDR1 reads SEHNR and CDR2 reads FQNEAQ. V loses 5 bases of germline sequence and J loses 5 bases, and the interval between the two ends is 30 bases. Receptors were amplified or captured by PCR. At the Johns Hopkins FTIC core, DNA from the cultured CD4+ T cells underwent TCR sequencing with the Oncomine TCR Beta short-read assay. Genomic DNA was extracted from the cultured CD4+ T cells with the QIAamp micro DNA kit. Oncomine TCR Beta libraries from cultured CD4+ T cells were pooled with unique dual indexes and sequenced on an Illumina iSeq 100. In the source study's methods: Non-productive sequences were removed, and CDR3s that did not start with C, did not end with F or W, or were shorter than 7 amino acids were discarded. The MANAFEST web application identified antigen-specific clonotypes by comparing peptide-stimulated wells against reference wells and other culture wells. Positive clones required FDR below 0.05, an odds ratio above 5, and productive frequency above 0.1% in at least two of three replicate wells. A clonotype counted as cross-reactive if it showed significant expansion both in the SARS-CoV-2 spike wells and in at least one common cold coronavirus spike condition. CDR3 homology was assessed with Levenshtein distances (stringdist) and unrooted phylogenetic trees (ape) in R version 3.6.1. TCRdb handled the public reads itself, with Q25 trimming in fastp and clone calling in MiXCR, and kept productive beta chains. Entries are consolidated by CDR3 protein sequence, retaining the most common genes and DNA. For this entry, the V and J calls and clone size follow TCRdb and not the study's own pipeline. For this sample the table gives about 11,000 distinct CDR3 sequences, of which approximately 43% were detected only once. Approximately 7% of the sample is held by the ten biggest clonotypes.

Read against the paper, the sample's treatment or condition label means: roughly 10-day PBMC culture with coronavirus spike peptide pools or control peptides (ViraFEST assay). The ViraFEST assay was used in the study, in which antigen-specific T cells were expanded with peptide pools and expanded clonotypes were subsequently identified by TCR sequencing. Positive SARS-CoV-2 PCR tests in the convalescent patients dated from March to December 2020, before Alpha, Beta and Delta variants emerged in the United States. Each well held about 2 million PBMCs cultured in IMDM containing roughly 5.5% human AB serum and approximately 9.8 IU/ml IL-2, with 7.5 to 10 ug/ml peptide pools added. Half of the culture medium was replaced with fresh IL-2-containing medium on days 3 and 7. After roughly nine days of culture, CD4+ T cells were isolated by negative selection using the EasySep CD4+ T cell isolation kit. Ficoll-Paque Plus gradient centrifugation was used to isolate PBMCs from whole blood, and the isolated PBMCs were then either used fresh or cryopreserved at -140C. In general, triplicate wells were set up for every culture condition.

The origin of this receptor is a human donor who had recovered from COVID-19. Sequencing was done on a sample of CD4+ T cells from blood, cultured in vitro. The V and J segments used are TRBV7-9 and TRBJ2-5; the D gene is perhaps TRBD1, from 5 matching bases. In nucleotides, the sequence is TGTGCCAGCAGCCTCTTTAGGTCCAGGGAACTATTAGACGGGGAGACCCAGTACTTC. Its product reads: CASSLFRSRELLDGETQYF.